The text below deals with one T cell receptor beta chain. Its specificity is unknown. In germline, CDR1 is SGHTS, CDR2 YDEGEE. V lost 6 bases and J 8 bases, leaving 17 bases between the germline ends. The CDR3 extends over 13 amino acids. This entry comes from a study of vaccination and CD4 T cells after COVID-19. Cultured CD4+ T-cell DNA underwent Oncomine TCR Beta short-read sequencing. Each CDR3 protein gets one entry after TCRdb re-called the PCR reads with MiXCR. The data hold fewer than 25,000 distinct CDR3 sequences, with about half observed a single time. Described treatment: approximately nine-day PBMC culture with coronavirus spike peptide pools or control peptides (ViraFEST assay).

This rearrangement joins TRBV5-8 to TRBJ1-2; weak D call: TRBD1 (5 bases). The TCR comes from a human donor who had recovered from COVID-19. Sample: CD4+ T cells from blood, cultured in vitro. The CDR3 reads CASNPGRSTGYTF. The CDR3 nucleotides are TGTGCCAGCAACCCGGGACGGAGTACGGGCTACACCTTC. Drawing the rest from reference TRBV5-8 and TRBJ1-2, the complete variable domain is EAGVTQSPTHLIKTRGQQATLRCSPISGHTSVYWYQQALGLGLQFLLWYDEGEERNRGNFPPRFSGRQFPNYSSELNVNALELEDSALYLCASNPGRSTGYTFGSGTRLTVV.